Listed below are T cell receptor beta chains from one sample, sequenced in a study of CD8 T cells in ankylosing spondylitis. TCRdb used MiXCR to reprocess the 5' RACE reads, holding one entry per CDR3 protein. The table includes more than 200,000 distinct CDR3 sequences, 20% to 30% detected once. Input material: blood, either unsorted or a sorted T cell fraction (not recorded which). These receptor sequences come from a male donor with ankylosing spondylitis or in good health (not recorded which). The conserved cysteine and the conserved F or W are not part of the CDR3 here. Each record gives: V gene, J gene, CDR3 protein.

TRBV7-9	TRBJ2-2	ASSSGTGGFTGELF
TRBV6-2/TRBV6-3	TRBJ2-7	ASSQTSGVGIYEQY
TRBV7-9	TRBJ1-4	ASSFFAGEKLF
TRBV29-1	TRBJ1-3	SVENSGNTIY
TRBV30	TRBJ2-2	AWGRVRTGELF
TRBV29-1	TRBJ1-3	SVGGDRAGNTIY
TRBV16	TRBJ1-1	ASSQKDGFGAF
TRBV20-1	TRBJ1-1	SARPSSEAF
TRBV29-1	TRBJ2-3	SVDVGMDTQY
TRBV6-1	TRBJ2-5	ASRTSGGQETQY
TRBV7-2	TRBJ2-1	ASSSTSGEHRYNEQF
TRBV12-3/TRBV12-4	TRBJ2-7	ASSVGQLYEQY
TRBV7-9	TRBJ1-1	ASSLFTNTEAF
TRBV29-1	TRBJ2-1	SVGQGNDNEQF
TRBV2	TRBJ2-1	ASRPQLGNNEQF
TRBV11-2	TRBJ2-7	ASSAGLAYEQY
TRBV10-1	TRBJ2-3	ASSESIYGGGADTQY
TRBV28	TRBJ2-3	ASRARLAADTQY
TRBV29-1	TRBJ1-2	SVEDTAYYGYT
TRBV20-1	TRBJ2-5	SAKLVGWGVQETQY
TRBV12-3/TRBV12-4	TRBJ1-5	ASSPQGGYQPQH
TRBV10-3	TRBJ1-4	AISEVEAREKLF
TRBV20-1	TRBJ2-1	SAMESLSSSYNEQF
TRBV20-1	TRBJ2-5	SAIEDRFLEETQY
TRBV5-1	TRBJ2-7	ASSLEAGAYYEQY
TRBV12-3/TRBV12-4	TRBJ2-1	ASSLGWEQF
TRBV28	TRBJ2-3	ASSGGRVIGQY
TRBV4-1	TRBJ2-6	ASSQFDAGANVLT
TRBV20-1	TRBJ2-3	SAAIGAGATDTQY
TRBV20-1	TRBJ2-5	SASGAGGLETQY
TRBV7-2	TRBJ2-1	ASSLWGSEQF